Listed here are 26 T cell receptor beta chains from one sample, sequenced in a study of T cells after yellow fever vaccination. TCRdb re-called the 5' RACE reads through MiXCR, storing one row per CDR3 protein. The repertoire has 350,000 to 450,000 distinct CDR3 sequences, about 17% of them found once; the top ten carry 15% to 20%. The sample consisted of PBMCs, taken before the yellow fever booster vaccination. These receptors came from a man between 18 and 29 years old who received the YFV17D yellow fever vaccine.

This clonotype was seen at least ten times. The genes are TRBV20-1 and TRBJ1-3, with D uncertain. The CDR3 covers 14 residues. In germline, CDR1 is DFQATT, CDR2 SNEGSKA (reference sequence). Trimming stripped 5 bases from V and 0 bases from J, with 11 bases between. CDR3 DNA: TGCAGTGCTCAGAGGCGAAGCTCTGGAAACACCATATATTTT. Translated: CSAQRRSSGNTIYF.

A word on this clonotype: At one boundary the junction diverges from the germline segment, which might be a read error. This chain links TRBV28 with TRBJ2-4; maybe TRBD2 (5 bases). The CDR3 consists of 12 residues. CDR1 and CDR2 (germline): MDHEN, SYDVKM. This CDR3 is CARLPEATIQYF. The CDR3 region has the DNA TGCGCGCGATTGCCGGAGGCGACCATTCAGTACTTC.

The chain combines TRBV12-3 or TRBV12-4 with TRBJ2-7; TRBD1 agrees at 10 bases. Trimming at V came to 2 bases and at J to 4 bases, leaving 5 bases not matched to a gene. CDR3 length equals 15 residues. The CDR3 DNA reads TGTGCCAGCAGTTTAACGGGACAGGGGAATTACGAGCAGTACTTC. Translated: CASSLTGQGNYEQYF.

The chain is built from TRBV12-5 and TRBJ1-1; maybe TRBD1 (5 bases). This CDR3 is built from 13 residues. The V gene's germline CDR1 is LGHNT and CDR2 FRNRAP. Trimming removed 7 bases at V and 3 bases at J, with 12 bases between. CDR3 DNA sequence: TGTGCTAGTGCCTTCACGGGGGACACTGAAGCTTTCTTT. Amino acid sequence: CASAFTGDTEAFF. Supplemented by reference TRBV12-5 and TRBJ1-1, the full variable domain reads DARVTQTPRHKVTEMGQEVTMRCQPILGHNTVFWYRQTMMQGLELLAYFRNRAPLDDSGMPKDRFSAEMPDATLATLKIQPSEPRDSAVYFCASAFTGDTEAFFGQGTRLTVV.

This chain joins TRBV4-1 and TRBJ2-7; no definite D call. Germline CDR1 and CDR2: MGHRA and YSYEKL. This CDR3 region has 15 residues. V was clipped by 0 bases and J by 2 bases, with 11 bases between them. In nucleotides, the CDR3 is TGCGCCAGCAGCCAAGAAAGGTGGCAGGCCTACGAGCAGTACTTC. Its translation is CASSQERWQAYEQYF.

This clonotype was counted between two and nine times. The chain carries TRBV7-8 and TRBJ2-2; tentative D call: TRBD1 (6 bases). Germline CDR1 is SGHVS and CDR2 is FQNEAQ. Trimming took off 5 bases at V and 0 bases at J, with 13 bases between the two ends. This CDR3 has 16 amino acids. Written as DNA, the CDR3 is TGTGCCAGCAGCCCCAACAGGGCGCCGAACACCGGGGAGCTGTTTTTT. Its translation: CASSPNRAPNTGELFF.

This clonotype was seen a handful of times. The rearrangement joins TRBV6-5 to TRBJ1-2, with D unclear. The germline CDR1 and CDR2 sequences are MNHEY and SVGAGI. Deletions cut 5 bases from V and 5 bases from J, with 15 bases between. The CDR3 spans 14 residues. CDR3 amino acids: CASSNAGRWYGYTF. CDR3 DNA: TGTGCCAGCAGTAATGCCGGGAGGTGGTATGGCTACACCTTC.

This clonotype was observed many times. This rearrangement joins TRBV10-3 to TRBJ2-5, with D possibly called TRBD1 or TRBD2 (7 bases each). Germline-derived CDR1 and CDR2 are ENHRY and SYGVKD. The CDR3 is 14 residues long. V lost 4 bases and J lost 4, with 13 bases in between. CDR3 protein: CAISVPGGAETQYF. In DNA form, the CDR3 reads TGTGCCATCAGTGTCCCAGGGGGGGCAGAGACCCAGTACTTC.

The chain uses TRBV5-5 and TRBJ2-7, with TRBD1 matching 9 bases. The CDR3 runs 16 residues. With 6 bases clipped from V and 1 base from J, the junction kept 11 bases outside the gene matches. Germline V gene sequence: CDR1 SGHKS, CDR2 YYEKEE (reference sequence). This CDR3 reads CASTPPQGAESYEQYV. The CDR3 DNA is TGTGCCAGCACCCCGCCACAGGGGGCAGAGTCCTACGAGCAGTACGTC.

The chain employs TRBV29-1 and TRBJ1-2, with TRBD1 as a possible D gene (5 bases). Per germline, CDR1 SQVTM and CDR2 ANQGSEA. Trimming left V 6 bases short and J 8 bases short, with 16 bases between. The CDR3 loop spans 12 amino acids. DNA of the CDR3: TGCAGCGTAGGCGCGGGGGGATGGGGCTACACCTTC. It codes for CSVGAGGWGYTF.

CDR3 residues: CASSPGGEVGNQPQHF. DNA for the CDR3: TGCGCCAGCAGCCCCGGGGGGGAGGTAGGCAATCAGCCCCAGCATTTT. This chain connects TRBV5-1 to TRBJ1-5; tentatively, D is TRBD1 (5 bases). Germline lookup yields CDR1 SGHRS and CDR2 YFSETQ. The CDR3 has 16 residues. Trimming cost V 4 bases and J 2 bases, with 16 bases left between them. Full variable domain (remainder filled in from reference TRBV5-1 and TRBJ1-5): KAGVTQTPRYLIKTRGQQVTLSCSPISGHRSVSWYQQTPGQGLQFLFEYFSETQRNKGNFPGRFSGRQFSNSRSEMNVSTLELGDSALYLCASSPGGEVGNQPQHFGDGTRLSIL.

This clonotype was picked up many times. This chain links TRBV12-3 or TRBV12-4 with TRBJ1-2; no clear D. The CDR3 extends over 13 amino acids. The V and J ends lost 2 bases and 4 bases respectively, with 8 bases between them. This CDR3 is CASSLTSSYGYTF. The CDR3 coding sequence is TGTGCCAGCAGTTTAACCTCGAGCTATGGCTACACCTTC.

This clonotype was seen a handful of times. The rearrangement links TRBV4-2 to TRBJ2-5; TRBD2 agrees at 10 bases. This CDR3 contains 18 residues. In germline, CDR1 is LGHNA, CDR2 YNFKEQ. Trimming removed 1 base from V and 1 base from J; junction bases left unmatched: 9. In nucleotides, the CDR3 is TGTGCCAGCAGCCAAGGAATAGCGGGGGGCCAACTCCAAGAGACCCAGTACTTC. Protein sequence: CASSQGIAGGQLQETQYF.

This chain links TRBV10-3 with TRBJ1-2; 9 bases fit TRBD1. CDR1 ENHRY and CDR2 SYGVKD come from the germline V gene. CDR3 length equals 13 residues. J lost 5 bases, V lost 4 bases, and 2 bases had no gene match. CDR3 region: CAISAGTGYGYTF. CDR3 coding DNA: TGTGCCATCAGTGCCGGGACAGGGTATGGCTACACCTTC.

This clonotype turned up a few times. The V call is TRBV7-3, the J call TRBJ2-1, with TRBD1 identical over 7 bases. Losses at the gene ends were 5 bases for V and 7 bases for J; bases not matched to a gene: 2. Germline values: CDR1 SGHTA, CDR2 FQGTGA. This CDR3 comprises 12 residues. Here the CDR3 DNA reads TGTGCCAGCAGCCCGGGACAGAATGAGCAGTTCTTC. Amino acid sequence: CASSPGQNEQFF.

The chain carries TRBV10-3 and TRBJ2-3; possible D gene TRBD2, 7 bases. There are 15 residues in the CDR3. Between the trimmed V and J ends, which lost 4 bases and 6 bases, there was a span of 17 bases. CDR1 and CDR2 from the germline V gene are ENHRY and SYGVKD. The CDR3 DNA reads TGTGCCATCAGTGTAGGGGGGGGGTACAGCGATACGCAGTATTTT. Protein: CAISVGGGYSDTQYF.

This clonotype was recorded many times. This chain uses TRBV4-1 with TRBJ1-3; no clear D. CDR3 length: 15 residues. CDR1 MGHRA and CDR2 YSYEKL come from the germline V gene. Trimming cost V 7 bases and J 0 bases, with 13 bases left between them. The CDR3 spells CASTLEEYSGNTIYF. CDR3 sequence (DNA): TGCGCCAGCACACTAGAGGAATACTCTGGAAACACCATATATTTT.

This clonotype was picked up many times. The chain joins TRBV18 to TRBJ1-1, with D unresolved. V was trimmed by 8 bases and J by 2 bases, leaving 12 bases between them. The CDR3 is 13 residues long. Germline-derived CDR1 and CDR2 are KGHSH and LQKENI. The CDR3 bases are TGTGCCAGCAGCCCCGGTGGTAACACTGAAGCTTTCTTT. It encodes CASSPGGNTEAFF.

This rearrangement joins TRBV20-1 to TRBJ2-7; no reliable D call. V shed 7 bases and J shed 2 bases, with 15 bases lying between them. Germline assignment: CDR1 DFQATT and CDR2 SNEGSKA (reference sequence). The CDR3 runs to 13 residues. The CDR3 nucleotides read TGCAGTGTCTCAATCGGCCTAGCCTACGAGCAGTACTTC. It translates to CSVSIGLAYEQYF.

V usage is TRBV5-1 and J usage is TRBJ2-5, with 15 nucleotides matching TRBD2. Trimming at V came to 0 bases and at J to 1 base, leaving 13 bases not matched to a gene. Germline CDR1 SGHRS, CDR2 YFSETQ. CDR3 length: 21 amino acids. CDR3 residues: CASSLAGTSGGPGTFQETQYF. In nucleotides, the CDR3 is TGCGCCAGCAGCTTGGCCGGGACTAGCGGGGGGCCTGGTACTTTCCAAGAGACCCAGTACTTC.

This clonotype was seen many times. An end of the junction differs from the germline gene, which may be a read error. The chain carries TRBV5-1 and TRBJ2-3; D is ambiguous. Germline CDR1 SGHRS, CDR2 YFSETQ. This CDR3 has 14 residues. In nucleotides, the CDR3 is TGTGCCAGCAGCTTGGGCGGTTACACAGATACGCAGTATTTT. It specifies CASSLGGYTDTQYF.

This clonotype was seen more than once but under ten times. The CDR3 DNA follows: TGTGCCAGCAGTTTGAGGTTAAGGGAGACCCAGTACTTC. It encodes CASSLRLRETQYF. The chain joins TRBV27 to TRBJ2-5; no clear D gene. The length of the CDR3 is 13 residues. Germline lookup yields CDR1 MNHEY and CDR2 SMNVEV (reference sequence). With 3 bases removed from V and 5 bases from J, the gap between germline ends came to 10 bases.

This clonotype has just a few counts. CDR3 sequence reads: CASSPVLAGPPGEYF. The DNA of the CDR3 is TGTGCCAGCAGCCCCGTTCTAGCGGGGCCCCCGGGGGAGTACTTC. The chain links TRBV7-6 to TRBJ2-5; 9 bases fit TRBD2. With 5 bases clipped from V and 12 bases from J, the junction kept 16 bases outside the gene matches. The CDR3 is 15 residues long. Germline-derived CDR1 and CDR2 are SGHVS and FNYEAQ.

Ten or more counts support this clonotype. The chain uses TRBV6-1 and TRBJ1-2; 8 nucleotides agree with TRBD1. There are 13 residues in the CDR3. CDR1 and CDR2 from the germline V gene are MNHNS and SASEGT. J gave up 6 bases and V 10 bases, and 10 bases lay outside the gene matches. In DNA form, the CDR3 reads TGTGCCACCAGATTCCAGGGGGCCAATGGCTACACCTTC. Protein sequence: CATRFQGANGYTF.

The V and J genes are TRBV6-2 or TRBV6-3 and TRBJ1-5; D call uncertain. Germline V gives CDR1 MNHEY, CDR2 SVGEGT. The CDR3 loop spans 12 amino acids. Between the trimmed V and J ends, which lost 2 bases and 4 bases, there was a span of 3 bases. CDR3: CASSYLNQPQHF. CDR3 in DNA: TGTGCCAGCAGTTACCTGAATCAGCCCCAGCATTTT.

The rearrangement joins TRBV4-3 to TRBJ2-5; D remains ambiguous. From germline, CDR1 is LGHNA and CDR2 YSLEER. There are 17 residues in the CDR3. The V gene lost 4 bases and the J gene lost 3 bases, with 21 bases spanning the gap. The CDR3 is CASSPRPLRIFEETQYF. CDR3 bases: TGCGCCAGCAGCCCCCGGCCTTTAAGGATCTTCGAAGAGACCCAGTACTTC.